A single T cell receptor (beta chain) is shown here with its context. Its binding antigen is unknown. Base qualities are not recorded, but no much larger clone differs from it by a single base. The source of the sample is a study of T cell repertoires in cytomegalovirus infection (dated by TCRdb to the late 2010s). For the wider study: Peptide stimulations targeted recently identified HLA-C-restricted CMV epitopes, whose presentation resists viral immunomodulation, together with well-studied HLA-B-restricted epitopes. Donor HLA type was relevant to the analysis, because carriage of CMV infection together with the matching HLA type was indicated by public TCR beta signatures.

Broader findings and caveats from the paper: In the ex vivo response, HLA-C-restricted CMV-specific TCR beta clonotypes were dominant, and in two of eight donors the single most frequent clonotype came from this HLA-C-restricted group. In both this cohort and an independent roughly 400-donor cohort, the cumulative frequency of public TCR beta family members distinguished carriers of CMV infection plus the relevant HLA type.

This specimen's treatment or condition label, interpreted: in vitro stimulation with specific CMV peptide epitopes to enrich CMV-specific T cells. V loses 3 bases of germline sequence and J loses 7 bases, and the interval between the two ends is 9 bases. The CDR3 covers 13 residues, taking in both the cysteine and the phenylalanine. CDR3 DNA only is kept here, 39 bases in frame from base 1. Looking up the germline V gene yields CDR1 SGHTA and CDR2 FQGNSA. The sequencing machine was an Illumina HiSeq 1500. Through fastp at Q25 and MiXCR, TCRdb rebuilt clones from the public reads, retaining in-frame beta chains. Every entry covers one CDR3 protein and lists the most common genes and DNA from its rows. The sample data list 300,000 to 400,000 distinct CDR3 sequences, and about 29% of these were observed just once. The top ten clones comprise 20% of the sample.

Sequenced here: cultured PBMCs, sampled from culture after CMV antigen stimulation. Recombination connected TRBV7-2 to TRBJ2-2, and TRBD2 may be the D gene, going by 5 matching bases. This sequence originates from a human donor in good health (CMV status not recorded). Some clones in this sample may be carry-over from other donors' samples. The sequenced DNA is TGTGCCAGCAGCTTTGCTAGCCGCGGGGAGCTGTTTTTT. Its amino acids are CASSFASRGELFF.